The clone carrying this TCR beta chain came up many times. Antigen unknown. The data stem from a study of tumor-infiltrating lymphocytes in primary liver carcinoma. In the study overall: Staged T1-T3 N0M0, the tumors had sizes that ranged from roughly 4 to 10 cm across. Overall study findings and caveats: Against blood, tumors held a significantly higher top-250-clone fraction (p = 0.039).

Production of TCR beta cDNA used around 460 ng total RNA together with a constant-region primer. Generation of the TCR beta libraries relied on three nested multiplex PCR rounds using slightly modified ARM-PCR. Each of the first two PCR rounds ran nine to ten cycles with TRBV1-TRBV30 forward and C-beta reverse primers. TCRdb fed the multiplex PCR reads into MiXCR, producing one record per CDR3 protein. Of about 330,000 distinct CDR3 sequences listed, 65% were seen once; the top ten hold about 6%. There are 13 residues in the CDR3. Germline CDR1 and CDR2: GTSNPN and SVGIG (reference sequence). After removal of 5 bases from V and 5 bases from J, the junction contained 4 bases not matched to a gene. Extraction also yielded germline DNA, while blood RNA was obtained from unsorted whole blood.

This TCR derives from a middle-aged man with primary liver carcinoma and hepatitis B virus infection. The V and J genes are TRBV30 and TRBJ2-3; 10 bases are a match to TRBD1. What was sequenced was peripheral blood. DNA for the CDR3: TGTGCCTGGGACAGGGGGCATAAAGATACGCAGTATTTT. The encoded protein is CAWDRGHKDTQYF. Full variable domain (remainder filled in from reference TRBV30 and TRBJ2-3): SQTIHQWPATLVQPVGSPLSLECTVEGTSNPNLYWYRQAAGRGLQLLFYSVGIGQISSEVPQNLSASRPQDRQFILSSKKLLLSDSGFYLCAWDRGHKDTQYFGPGTRLTVL.